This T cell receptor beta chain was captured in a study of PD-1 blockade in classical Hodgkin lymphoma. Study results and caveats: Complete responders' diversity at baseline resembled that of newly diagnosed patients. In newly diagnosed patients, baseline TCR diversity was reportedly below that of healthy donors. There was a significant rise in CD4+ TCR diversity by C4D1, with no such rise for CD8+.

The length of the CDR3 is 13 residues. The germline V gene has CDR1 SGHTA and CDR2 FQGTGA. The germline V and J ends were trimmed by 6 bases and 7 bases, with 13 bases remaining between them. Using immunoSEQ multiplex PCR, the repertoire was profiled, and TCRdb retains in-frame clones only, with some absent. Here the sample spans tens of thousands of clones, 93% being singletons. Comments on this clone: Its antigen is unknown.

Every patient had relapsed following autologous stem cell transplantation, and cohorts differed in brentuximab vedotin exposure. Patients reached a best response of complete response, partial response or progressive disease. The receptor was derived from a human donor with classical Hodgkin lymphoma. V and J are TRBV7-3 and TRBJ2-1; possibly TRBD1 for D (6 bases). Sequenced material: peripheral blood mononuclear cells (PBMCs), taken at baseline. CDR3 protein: CASSLTGLNEQFF. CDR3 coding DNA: TGTGCCAGCAGTTTGACAGGACTGAATGAGCAGTTCTTC.